This T cell receptor beta chain was sequenced for a study of patients and donors after allogeneic stem cell transplantation. TCRdb re-analysed the RT-PCR reads in MiXCR, keeping a single row per CDR3 protein. The sample carries about a million distinct CDR3 sequences, roughly 18% recorded once. Germline-derived CDR1 and CDR2 are SQVTM and ANQGSEA. V lost 5 bases and J 7 bases, leaving 11 bases between the germline ends. This CDR3 region has 11 residues. Ten or more counts support this clonotype. The clonotype originates from a human donor who was either an allogeneic HSCT recipient or a stem cell or donor lymphocyte infusion donor (not recorded which). It is not recorded whose cells these are; they may come from a transplant donor. The chain links TRBV29-1 to TRBJ1-2; maybe TRBD1 (5 bases). The sample was blood, either unsorted or a sorted T cell fraction (not recorded which). CDR3 sequence reads: CSVTGGGGYTF. For the CDR3, the DNA is TGCAGCGTTACGGGCGGGGGTGGCTACACCTTC. The full variable domain, with the rest looked up from reference TRBV29-1 and TRBJ1-2, is SAVISQKPSRDICQRGTSLTIQCQVDSQVTMMFWYRQQPGQSLTLIATANQGSEATYESGFVIDKFPISRPNLTFSTLTVSNMSPEDSSIYLCSVTGGGGYTFGSGTRLTVV.